Listed below are T cell receptor beta chains from one sample, sequenced in a study of cytomegalovirus exposure and HLA in healthy donors. This table comes from immunoSEQ multiplex PCR, and its TCRdb copy is limited to in-frame clones, with some not included. The repertoire holds over 100,000 clones, 80% to 85% seen once, with approximately 23% in the top ten. Source material: PBMCs. The source of these receptors is a man between 25 and 39 years old in good health and CMV-seropositive. CDR3s leave out the opening cysteine and the closing phenylalanine or tryptophan. A row's size may be missing; if present it is once, few, many or a size class.

clone size: NA
J gene: TRBJ2-7
V gene: TRBV5-1
CDR3 protein: ASRGDSTSYEQY

clone size: NA
J gene: TRBJ1-5
V gene: TRBV10-2
CDR3 protein: ASRRAGGNQPQH

clone size: NA
J gene: TRBJ2-3
V gene: TRBV29-1
CDR3 protein: SVVASASTDTQY

clone size: NA
J gene: TRBJ2-3
V gene: TRBV28
CDR3 protein: ASSLHAGGINTQY

clone size: NA
J gene: TRBJ2-1
V gene: TRBV19
CDR3 protein: ASSRDREGSYNEQF

clone size: once
J gene: TRBJ2-3
V gene: TRBV2
CDR3 protein: ATDDYSGGAKGADTQY

clone size: NA
J gene: TRBJ2-3
V gene: TRBV7-8
CDR3 protein: ASSSAGTSGTDKQY

clone size: once
J gene: TRBJ2-2
V gene: TRBV28
CDR3 protein: ASSLGLAGGSTGELF

clone size: NA
J gene: TRBJ1-1
V gene: TRBV28
CDR3 protein: ASSSFPGAGGTDTEAF

clone size: NA
J gene: TRBJ1-2
V gene: TRBV28
CDR3 protein: ASSLRDRENYGYT

clone size: few
J gene: TRBJ1-2
V gene: TRBV4-1
CDR3 protein: ASSKQARGDYGYT

clone size: once
J gene: TRBJ2-2
V gene: TRBV11-3
CDR3 protein: ASSQGQPNTGELF

clone size: NA
J gene: TRBJ2-7
V gene: TRBV6-5
CDR3 protein: ASRRQYSYEQY

clone size: once
J gene: TRBJ2-1
V gene: TRBV5-1
CDR3 protein: ASSPGLADGNEQF

clone size: NA
J gene: TRBJ2-3
V gene: TRBV4-2
CDR3 protein: ASSPRGDRGTALADTQY

clone size: NA
J gene: TRBJ2-3
V gene: TRBV15
CDR3 protein: ATSRYSILAGRADTQY

clone size: NA
J gene: TRBJ1-3
V gene: TRBV4-1
CDR3 protein: ASASGTGASYSGNTIY

clone size: NA
J gene: TRBJ2-1
V gene: TRBV4-1
CDR3 protein: ASSQAGGDYNEQF

clone size: few
J gene: TRBJ2-1
V gene: TRBV5-1
CDR3 protein: ASSLDGSTYNEQF

clone size: NA
J gene: TRBJ2-7
V gene: TRBV9
CDR3 protein: ASSVGLAGYEQY

clone size: NA
J gene: TRBJ1-4
V gene: TRBV7-2
CDR3 protein: ASSLLPGQGFEKLF

clone size: NA
J gene: TRBJ1-1
V gene: TRBV5-1
CDR3 protein: ASSLAAGMRAF

clone size: NA
J gene: TRBJ1-4
V gene: TRBV6-5
CDR3 protein: ASSPDRESQKLF

clone size: NA
J gene: TRBJ1-1
V gene: TRBV19
CDR3 protein: ASSRDRGMNTEAF

clone size: NA
J gene: TRBJ1-2
V gene: TRBV28
CDR3 protein: GSYQWGYT

clone size: NA
J gene: TRBJ1-2
V gene: TRBV28
CDR3 protein: ASSLTGTVYGYT

clone size: NA
J gene: TRBJ1-2
V gene: TRBV28
CDR3 protein: ASSSAGAESSGYT

clone size: NA
J gene: TRBJ2-1
V gene: TRBV10-3
CDR3 protein: AITTGTHEQF

clone size: NA
J gene: TRBJ2-1
V gene: TRBV10-3
CDR3 protein: AIRAGLSYNEQF

clone size: NA
J gene: TRBJ1-3
V gene: TRBV7-9
CDR3 protein: ASSFSGTGTAGNTIY

clone size: NA
J gene: TRBJ1-2
V gene: TRBV20-1
CDR3 protein: SARQGYGYT

clone size: NA
J gene: TRBJ2-5
V gene: TRBV6-5
CDR3 protein: ASSLDDSETQY

clone size: NA
J gene: TRBJ1-1
V gene: TRBV30
CDR3 protein: AWSVQWHTEAF

clone size: NA
J gene: TRBJ2-3
V gene: TRBV10-3
CDR3 protein: ALSEASADTQY

clone size: NA
J gene: TRBJ2-3
V gene: TRBV19
CDR3 protein: ASSIVGHGSTDTQY

clone size: NA
J gene: TRBJ1-5
V gene: TRBV7-9
CDR3 protein: ASSFGTGGGNQPQH

clone size: once
J gene: TRBJ2-1
V gene: TRBV5-1
CDR3 protein: ASSRQGARDNEQF

clone size: NA
J gene: TRBJ2-2
V gene: TRBV18
CDR3 protein: ASSPWTSGNTGELF

clone size: NA
J gene: TRBJ2-2
V gene: TRBV5-6
CDR3 protein: ASSHDYTGELF

clone size: NA
J gene: TRBJ2-2
V gene: TRBV6-1
CDR3 protein: ASSEAAGGPGELF

clone size: NA
J gene: TRBJ1-2
V gene: TRBV9
CDR3 protein: ASSNPRQGGNYGYT

clone size: once
J gene: TRBJ2-1
V gene: TRBV5-4
CDR3 protein: ASLRTGAYNEQF

clone size: NA
J gene: TRBJ2-2
V gene: TRBV19
CDR3 protein: ASSIRDRANTGELF

clone size: many
J gene: TRBJ2-1
V gene: TRBV6-5
CDR3 protein: ASSDRATYNEQF

clone size: NA
J gene: TRBJ2-3
V gene: TRBV5-1
CDR3 protein: ASSLLSGGNTDTQY

clone size: NA
J gene: TRBJ2-1
V gene: TRBV5-6
CDR3 protein: ASSLADRADNEQF

clone size: few
J gene: TRBJ2-3
V gene: TRBV5-4
CDR3 protein: ASSPGLAGFSDTQY

clone size: NA
J gene: TRBJ2-7
V gene: TRBV20-1
CDR3 protein: SARQLYEQY

clone size: NA
J gene: TRBJ1-5
V gene: TRBV2
CDR3 protein: ASSEGFRVPNQPQH

clone size: NA
J gene: TRBJ1-1
V gene: TRBV11-2
CDR3 protein: ASSLGRVSPEAF

clone size: NA
J gene: TRBJ1-5
V gene: TRBV5-5
CDR3 protein: ASRWLPNQPQH

clone size: once
J gene: TRBJ2-1
V gene: TRBV19
CDR3 protein: ASSIGRLAPGAALNEQF

clone size: NA
J gene: TRBJ2-7
V gene: TRBV28
CDR3 protein: ASSILPGSYEQY